This TCR beta chain appears in the sequencing data of a study of identical twins. The table lists this clonotype with many counts. The CDR3 contains 13 residues. V lost 3 bases to trimming and J lost 4 bases, with 9 bases between them. Germline-derived CDR1 and CDR2 are MGHDK and SYGVNS. Using its own MiXCR run on the 5' RACE reads, TCRdb lists one record per CDR3 protein. The repertoire consists of 400,000 to 550,000 distinct CDR3 sequences, with roughly an eighth occurring once and the leading ten covering about 1%. These data also featured in a second study, about yellow fever vaccine responses in identical twins.

The J gene is TRBJ1-2, the V gene TRBV25-1; D is ambiguous. The source is a woman aged 18-35 years in good health. The sequencing input was CD4+ T cells sorted from blood. The CDR3: CASSETGVYGYTF. The CDR3 bases are TGTGCCAGCAGTGAGACGGGAGTCTATGGCTACACCTTC.